The 6 T cell receptor beta chains listed next were all sequenced from one sample in a study of CD8+ T cells in alopecia areata. RNA was isolated and reverse transcribed to cDNA, the sequencing template. Libraries were prepared by immunoSEQ multiplex PCR; TCRdb keeps only in-frame clonotypes and omits some of them. The table has 85,000 to 110,000 clones, around 60% seen once. Material: CD4+ T cells sorted from blood. Source of these receptors: a human donor in good health.

This clone was observed a few times. The chain couples TRBV5-1 to TRBJ2-1; possible D gene TRBD2, 6 bases. This CDR3 is built from 13 residues. Germline V gene lookup returns CDR1 SGHRS and CDR2 YFSETQ. The V gene lost 4 bases and the J gene lost 5 bases, with 10 bases spanning the gap. The CDR3 sequence: CASSTGLNNEQFF. The CDR3, as DNA: TGCGCCAGCAGCACGGGACTCAACAATGAGCAGTTCTTC. The variable domain in full, completed from reference TRBV5-1 and TRBJ2-1, reads KAGVTQTPRYLIKTRGQQVTLSCSPISGHRSVSWYQQTPGQGLQFLFEYFSETQRNKGNFPGRFSGRQFSNSRSEMNVSTLELGDSALYLCASSTGLNNEQFFGPGTRLTVL.

This chain connects TRBV7-2 to TRBJ2-5; 8 bases map to TRBD2. CDR1 and CDR2 (germline): SGHTA, FQGNSA. After removal of 5 bases from V and 5 bases from J, the junction contained 7 bases not matched to a gene. This CDR3 comprises 14 residues. The CDR3 nucleotides are TGTGCCAGCAGCCCGGGGGGGGCCGGGGAGACCCAGTACTTC. Translation: CASSPGGAGETQYF.

V usage is TRBV27 and J usage is TRBJ2-1; TRBD1 matches 11 bases. Looked up from germline, CDR1 is MNHEY and CDR2 is SMNVEV (reference sequence). The CDR3 contains 16 residues. V was pared by 3 bases and J by 6 bases, with 7 bases of the junction left unmatched. CDR3 DNA sequence: TGTGCCAGCAGTTTCCGACGGGACAGGGGGGGCAATGAGCAGTTCTTC. Its translation: CASSFRRDRGGNEQFF.

This sequence joins TRBV7-9 and TRBJ2-7; D might be TRBD1 (6 bases). Trimming removed 5 bases at V and 2 bases at J, with 13 bases between. The V gene's germline CDR1 is SEHNR and CDR2 FQNEAQ (reference sequence). This CDR3 comprises 14 residues. The CDR3 coding sequence is TGTGCCAGCAGCGCGTCCAGGGGACCCTACGAGCAGTACTTC. Residues: CASSASRGPYEQYF.

The rearrangement uses TRBV5-4 and TRBJ1-6; D uncertain. Germline V gene sequence: CDR1 SGHNT, CDR2 YYREEE (reference sequence). The CDR3 runs to 14 residues. Trimming pared 0 bases from V and 12 bases from J, leaving 13 bases between. The CDR3 loop reads CASSLAGLVQPLHF. CDR3 in DNA: TGTGCCAGCAGCTTGGCAGGTTTGGTTCAACCCCTCCACTTT.

J is TRBJ2-7 and V is TRBV7-9; no definite D call. Germline assignment: CDR1 SEHNR and CDR2 FQNEAQ (reference sequence). The CDR3 loop spans 10 amino acids. Deletions cut 8 bases from V and 7 bases from J, with 9 bases between. CDR3 DNA: TGTGCCAGCGCAGGCCAGGAGCAGTACTTC. It is translated as CASAGQEQYF.